This entry lists 5 T cell receptor beta chains sequenced from one sample in a study of regulatory T cells in long-lasting Graves disease. Time point denoted: newly diagnosed GD, antithyroid drugs for less than 3 months. There was RNA extracted from PBMCs, and the TCR library was made from it. The authors built TCR beta libraries using iRepertoire HTBI primers and Arm-PCR of CDR3 regions. TCRdb reanalysed the multiplex PCR reads using MiXCR and keeps one entry per CDR3 protein. This table has about 430,000 distinct CDR3 sequences, approximately 15% appearing once. These data were likewise used in another study, on T cells in Graves' hyperthyroidism and ophthalmopathy.

Source: peripheral blood mononuclear cells (PBMCs), taken at new diagnosis, from a patient treated with antithyroid drugs. These receptors originate from a woman between 40 and 55 years old with Graves disease.

J is TRBJ2-3 and V is TRBV20-1, with TRBD1 matching 7 bases. The germline V gene has CDR1 DFQATT and CDR2 SNEGSKA (reference sequence). The CDR3 has 14 residues. The V and J ends lost 4 bases and 3 bases, in that order; junction bases with no gene match: 7. The CDR3 DNA follows: TGCAGTGCTATGGACAGGAGCTTGACAGATACGCAGTATTTT. Protein sequence: CSAMDRSLTDTQYF.

This clonotype showed up just a few times. A read error may explain this, as a much larger clone is one base away. The chain carries TRBV7-9 and TRBJ2-1, with TRBD2 identical over 7 bases. CDR1 and CDR2 from the germline V gene are SEHNR and FQNEAQ (reference sequence). This CDR3 has 16 residues. The CDR3 spells CAGSLNDGRSYNEQFF. The CDR3 nucleotides read TGTGCCGGCAGCTTAAATGACGGGAGGTCCTACAATGAGCAGTTCTTC.

This clonotype was found many times. The rearrangement joins TRBV12-3 or TRBV12-4 to TRBJ1-2; D unclear. The CDR3 is 16 amino acids. Deletions cut 5 bases from V and 0 bases from J, with 16 bases between. The CDR3 spells CASSMVGSSSNYGYTF. The CDR3 nucleotides read TGTGCCAGCAGTATGGTTGGTAGCAGCTCTAACTATGGCTACACCTTC.

This clonotype appeared many times. The V call is TRBV12-3 or TRBV12-4, the J call TRBJ2-3, with 8 bases identical to TRBD2. J gave up 2 bases and V 1 base, and 2 bases lay outside the gene matches. This CDR3 contains 15 residues. The CDR3 is CASSLERGFTDTQYF. The CDR3 DNA follows: TGTGCCAGCAGTTTAGAGCGGGGGTTCACAGATACGCAGTATTTT.

The V and J genes are TRBV7-6 and TRBJ1-5, with a possible D match to TRBD1 (5 bases). The germline V and J ends were trimmed by 0 bases and 2 bases, with 14 bases remaining between them. The CDR3 totals 17 residues. CDR1 SGHVS and CDR2 FNYEAQ come from the germline V gene. CDR3 loop: CASSLAGDGGGNQPQHF. CDR3 DNA: TGTGCCAGCAGCTTAGCTGGGGACGGAGGGGGCAATCAGCCCCAGCATTTT.